This is a list of T cell receptor beta chains from one sample in a study of blood T cell repertoires in COVID-19. Assay: immunoSEQ multiplex PCR; the TCRdb copy retains only in-frame clones and omits some. The data show 240,000 or so clones, about 90% seen once. The sample comprised peripheral blood. These receptor sequences come from a man in his fifties or sixties with acute or convalescent COVID-19. Each CDR3 is given with its conserved first and last residue. Fields, in order: D gene, clone size, V gene, J gene, CDR3 DNA, CDR3 protein. D genes are given only for firm matches. The size field is filled for only some rows; it gives once, few, many or a size class.

>NA|NA|TRBV5-4|TRBJ1-2
TGTGCCAGCAGCTTGCAGGGGTCCTACAGGGGCTACACCTTC
CASSLQGSYRGYTF
>NA|NA|TRBV7-2|TRBJ1-2
TGTGCCAGCAGCTTGGACCTCCCGGACAGTTCTAACTATGGCTACACCTTC
CASSLDLPDSSNYGYTF
>TRBD2|NA|TRBV3-1/TRBV3-2|TRBJ2-1
TGTGCCAGCAGCCAAGGACTAGCGGGAGCTGAGCAGTTCTTC
CASSQGLAGAEQFF
>TRBD1|NA|TRBV12-3/TRBV12-4|TRBJ2-6
TGTGCCAGCATTAATGACAGGGGCGTCCTGACTTTC
CASINDRGVLTF
>TRBD1|NA|TRBV28|TRBJ1-2
TGTGCCAGCAGGCCCGACAGGGGGCGCAGCTATGGCTACACCTTC
CASRPDRGRSYGYTF
>TRBD1|NA|TRBV7-8|TRBJ1-2
TGTGCCAGCAGCGGACGGACAGGAAACTATGGCTACACCTTC
CASSGRTGNYGYTF
>NA|NA|TRBV6-5|TRBJ1-2
TGTGCCAGCTCGCTCTCGGGCCCAACGGGGTATGGCTACACCTTC
CASSLSGPTGYGYTF
>TRBD1|NA|TRBV5-1|TRBJ1-6
TGCGCCAGCAGCTTGGCCGGGGACAGGGATCTTTCACCCCTCCACTTT
CASSLAGDRDLSPLHF
>TRBD1|NA|TRBV28|TRBJ1-2
TGTGCCAGCAGGATGGTAAGGACAGGGAGGGATGGCTACACCTTC
CASRMVRTGRDGYTF
>NA|NA|TRBV6-5|TRBJ2-7
TGTGCCAGCAGGGCGCGGGGAGGCTACGAGCAGTACTTC
CASRARGGYEQYF
>NA|NA|TRBV5-4|TRBJ2-3
TGTGCCAGCAGCTTGGAGCAGCGAACTAGCACAGATACGCAGTATTTT
CASSLEQRTSTDTQYF
>NA|once|TRBV14|TRBJ2-3
TGTGCCAGCAGCCCCCCATATGGAGGGACGCAGTATTTT
CASSPPYGGTQYF
>TRBD1|NA|TRBV7-9|TRBJ2-2
TGTGCCAGCAGCCGATTGGGACAGGGAATCACCGGGGAGCTGTTTTTT
CASSRLGQGITGELFF
>TRBD1|NA|TRBV28|TRBJ1-1
TGTGCCAGCAGGAAGGGGGCTAGGGACACTGAAGCTTTCTTT
CASRKGARDTEAFF
>TRBD1|NA|TRBV6-5|TRBJ2-5
TGTGCCAGCAGTTCGGGACAGGGGGTCACGACGGACCAGTACTTC
CASSSGQGVTTDQYF
>NA|NA|TRBV30|TRBJ1-1
TGTGCCTGGAGTGTATTTTACAGACAGAACACTGAAGCTTTCTTT
CAWSVFYRQNTEAFF
>NA|NA|TRBV2|TRBJ2-3
TGTGCCAGCACCCTCCGGAGGGGCACAGATACGCAGTATTTT
CASTLRRGTDTQYF
>TRBD1|NA|TRBV19|TRBJ2-7
TGTGCCAGTAGTACCATCTCCGGGACAGGGGAGGGCGAGCAGTACTTC
CASSTISGTGEGEQYF
>NA|NA|TRBV19|TRBJ2-2
TGTGCCAGTAGTATGGGGGGGCTGGCCGGGGAGCTGTTTTTT
CASSMGGLAGELFF
>TRBD1|NA|TRBV2|TRBJ2-2
TGTGCCAGCAGTAGACAGGGGGCGGACACCGGGGAGCTGTTTTTT
CASSRQGADTGELFF
>NA|NA|TRBV19|TRBJ2-1
TGTGCCAGTAGTCTATACAATGAGCAGTTCTTC
CASSLYNEQFF
>NA|once|TRBV24-1|TRBJ2-5
TGTGCCACCAGTCGGGGTCGAGAGACCCAGTACTTC
CATSRGRETQYF
>NA|NA|TRBV5-1|TRBJ2-7
TGCGCCAGCAGCTCGCAGGGCGAGCAGTACTTC
CASSSQGEQYF
>NA|NA|TRBV30|TRBJ2-5
TGTGCCTGGGCAAGCTTCAGGGAGACCCAGTACTTC
CAWASFRETQYF
>NA|NA|TRBV3-1/TRBV3-2|TRBJ1-2
TGTGCCAGCAGCCAAGAGGCGGGCTATGGCTACACCTTC
CASSQEAGYGYTF
>TRBD2|NA|TRBV6-2/TRBV6-3|TRBJ2-1
TGTGCCAGCAGTCCCTTTCTAGCGGGGTTGGCAAATGAGCAGTTCTTC
CASSPFLAGLANEQFF
>NA|NA|TRBV6-4|TRBJ2-1
TGTGCCAGCAGTGACACCCAGAACAGTGAGCAGTTCTTC
CASSDTQNSEQFF
>NA|NA|TRBV9|TRBJ2-5
TGTGCCAGCAGCCCCGGGGGAGGAACCAGGGGGCAAGAGACCCAGTACTTC
CASSPGGGTRGQETQYF
>TRBD2|NA|TRBV3-1/TRBV3-2|TRBJ2-5
TGTGCCAGCAGCCACAGCGGGAGGGCGTTAGAGACCCAGTACTTC
CASSHSGRALETQYF
>TRBD1|NA|TRBV19|TRBJ1-1
TGTGCCAGTAGTGTCTCAGGGGGCATCATGAACACTGAAGCTTTCTTT
CASSVSGGIMNTEAFF
>NA|NA|TRBV9|TRBJ1-1
TGTGCCAGCAGCGTAGGGGGGCAGGGTAACACTGAAGCTTTCTTT
CASSVGGQGNTEAFF
>NA|NA|TRBV6-5|TRBJ1-6
TGTGCCAGCAGTCCTACAGGGTATTCACCCCTCCACTTT
CASSPTGYSPLHF
>NA|once|TRBV28|TRBJ1-5
TGTGCCAGCAGGGCTCGGTTGACCCGGGGTCAGCCCCAGCATTTT
CASRARLTRGQPQHF
>NA|few|TRBV7-8|TRBJ2-7
TGTGCCAGCGCCAAAGGGCAGGGCTCCGAGCAGTACTTC
CASAKGQGSEQYF
>NA|once|TRBV28|TRBJ2-7
TGTGCCAGCAGTTTAGATCGGGGGAACGGGTACGAGCAGTACTTC
CASSLDRGNGYEQYF
>NA|NA|TRBV21-1|TRBJ1-5
TGTGCCAGCAGCAAAGTCGGGATTGGTAAGGTACGGTTACAGCCCCAGCATTTT
CASSKVGIGKVRLQPQHF
>NA|few|TRBV6-5|TRBJ1-1
TGTGCCAGCACCCGGGGGGAGAACACTGAAGCTTTCTTT
CASTRGENTEAFF
>TRBD2|NA|TRBV19|TRBJ2-3
TGTGCCAGTAGTATGGATAGCGGGAGGGCCAGAGAAAACACAGATACGCAGTATTTT
CASSMDSGRARENTDTQYF
>NA|NA|TRBV28|TRBJ2-5
TGTGCCAGCAGTACCCTTAGCGTGAGGGAGACCCAGTACTTC
CASSTLSVRETQYF
>TRBD2|NA|TRBV6-6|TRBJ2-1
TGTGCCAGCAGCCCCTTAGCGGGAGGGTACAATGAGCAGTTCTTC
CASSPLAGGYNEQFF
>NA|NA|TRBV11-3|TRBJ2-2
TGTGCCAGCAGCTTAGATGGGGCGACCGGGGAGCTGTTTTTT
CASSLDGATGELFF
>TRBD1|NA|TRBV19|TRBJ2-6
TGTGCCAGTAGGAAAGGACAGGGACGGGGGGCCAACGTCCTGACTTTC
CASRKGQGRGANVLTF
>NA|once|TRBV6-2/TRBV6-3|TRBJ1-5
TGTGCCAGCAGTGCCCTCTCGGTCGGTAATCAGCCCCAGCATTTT
CASSALSVGNQPQHF